Many counts were recorded for the clone carrying this T cell receptor beta chain. Its antigen is still unknown. The data are from a study of CD8+CD57+ T cells in acquired aplastic anemia. About the study: When averaged, DNA from sorted CD4+ and CD8+ cells came to approximately 3 ug.

Genomic DNA was employed as the template in profiling TCR beta VDJ and CDR3. TCRdb processed the reads anew with MiXCR; each CDR3 protein has one entry. The profile shows about 240,000 distinct CDR3 sequences, around 43% of them singletons. Those patients picked for sequencing had displayed CD8+CD57+ cell expansion on flow cytometry. Among the patients, all had severe acquired aplastic anemia. Study findings and constraints: Between patients and controls, CD8+ Simpson's diversity did not vary significantly. Patients and controls shared under 30 CD8+ CDR3 sequences, highly expressed in patients.

CDR3 size: 17 residues. Per the germline V gene, CDR1 is DFQATT and CDR2 is SNEGSKA (reference sequence). V shed 1 base and J 2 bases; nucleotides not matched to a gene: 10. The chain links TRBV20-1 to TRBJ2-7; 11 nucleotides line up with TRBD2. The sample taken for sequencing was sorted CD4+, CD8+, or CD8+CD57+ T cells (not recorded which) from PBMCs. The TCR was taken from a human donor with aplastic anemia. CDR3 DNA: TGCAGTGCTAGAGCAGGGGATTTGACTAGCGGGACCTACGAGCAGTACTTC. The encoded protein is CSARAGDLTSGTYEQYF.